This entry concerns a single T cell receptor beta chain. Its specificity is unknown. This record comes from a study of blood T cells in healthy people across ages. Alongside a J-beta primer mix, a sample-barcoded 5' primer served in a second PCR lasting roughly 6 to 12 cycles. Using its own MiXCR run on the 5' RACE reads, TCRdb lists one record per CDR3 protein. The data hold over 700,000 distinct CDR3 sequences, with around 25% observed a single time. General study findings and limits: Investigators viewed diversity estimates from one million T cells as underestimates, the study reported. Donor CMV infection status was unknown, possibly confounding age-related changes in expanded clonotypes.

Every donor gave approximately 10 milliliters of peripheral blood. V was pared by 3 bases and J by 0 bases, with 10 bases between. This CDR3 region has 14 residues. The V gene's germline CDR1 is SQVTM and CDR2 ANQGSEA. This sample was also put to use in a study of T cells of mothers and their children. That work contributes: A slight, non-significant increase in overlap was found for related mother-child pairs relative to unrelated pairs.

Sequencing input: blood. This TCR was sampled from a boy younger than 18 in good health. J is TRBJ2-3 and V is TRBV29-1; no clear D. CDR3: CSVDAASSTDTQYF. In nucleotides, the CDR3 is TGCAGCGTTGACGCAGCCTCTAGCACAGATACGCAGTATTTT.